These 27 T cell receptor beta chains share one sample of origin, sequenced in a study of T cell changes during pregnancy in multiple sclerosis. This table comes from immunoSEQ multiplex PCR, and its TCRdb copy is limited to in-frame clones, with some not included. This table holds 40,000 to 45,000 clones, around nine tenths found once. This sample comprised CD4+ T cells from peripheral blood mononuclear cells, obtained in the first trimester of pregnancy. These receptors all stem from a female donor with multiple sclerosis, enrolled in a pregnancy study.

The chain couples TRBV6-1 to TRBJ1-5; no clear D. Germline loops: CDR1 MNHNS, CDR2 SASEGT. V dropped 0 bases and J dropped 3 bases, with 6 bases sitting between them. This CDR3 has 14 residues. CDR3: CASSEAPDNQPQHF. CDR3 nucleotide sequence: TGTGCCAGCAGTGAAGCCCCAGACAATCAGCCCCAGCATTTT.

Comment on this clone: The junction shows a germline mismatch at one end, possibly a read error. CDR3 region: CASGMGRLFF. The CDR3 region has the DNA TGTGCCAGTGGTATGGGGCGGCTGTTTTTT. The rearrangement links TRBV19 to TRBJ1-4, with D possibly matching TRBD1 (5 bases). The CDR3 runs to 10 residues. Germline V CDR1 and CDR2: LNHDA, SQIVND (reference sequence).

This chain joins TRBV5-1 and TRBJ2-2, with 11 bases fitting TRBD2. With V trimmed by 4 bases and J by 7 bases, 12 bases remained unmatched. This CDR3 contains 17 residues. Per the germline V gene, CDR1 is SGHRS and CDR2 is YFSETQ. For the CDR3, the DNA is TGCGCCAGCAGCCTGGGACTAGCGGTGAACACGGGCGGGGAGCTGTTTTTT. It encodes CASSLGLAVNTGGELFF.

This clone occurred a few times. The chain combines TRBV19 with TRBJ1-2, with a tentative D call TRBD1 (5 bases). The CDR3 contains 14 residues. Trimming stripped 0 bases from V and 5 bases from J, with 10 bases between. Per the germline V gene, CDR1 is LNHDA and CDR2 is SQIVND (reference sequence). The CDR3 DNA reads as TGTGCCAGTAGTATAGATCGCAGGGCTTATGGCTACACCTTC. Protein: CASSIDRRAYGYTF.

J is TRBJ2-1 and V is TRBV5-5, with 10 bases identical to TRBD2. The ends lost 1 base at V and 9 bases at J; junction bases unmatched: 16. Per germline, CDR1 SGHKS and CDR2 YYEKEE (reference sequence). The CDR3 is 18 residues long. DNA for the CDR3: TGTGCCAGCAGCTTGCAGGGGGCTCGGCTAGCGGGAGATTCTGAGCAGTTCTTC. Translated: CASSLQGARLAGDSEQFF.

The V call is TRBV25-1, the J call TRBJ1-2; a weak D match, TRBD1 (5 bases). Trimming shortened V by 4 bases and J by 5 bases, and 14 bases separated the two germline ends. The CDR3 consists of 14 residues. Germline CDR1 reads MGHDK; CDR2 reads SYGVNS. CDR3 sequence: CASSAGGAVYGYTF. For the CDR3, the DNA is TGTGCCAGCAGTGCCGGAGGGGCGGTGTATGGCTACACCTTC.

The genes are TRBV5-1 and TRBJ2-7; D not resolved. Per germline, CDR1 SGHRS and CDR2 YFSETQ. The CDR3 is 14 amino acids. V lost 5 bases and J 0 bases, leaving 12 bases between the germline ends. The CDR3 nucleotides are TGCGCCAGCAGAAGGCAGGCAAGCTCCTACGAGCAGTACTTC. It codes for CASRRQASSYEQYF. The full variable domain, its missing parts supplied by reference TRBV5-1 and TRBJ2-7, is KAGVTQTPRYLIKTRGQQVTLSCSPISGHRSVSWYQQTPGQGLQFLFEYFSETQRNKGNFPGRFSGRQFSNSRSEMNVSTLELGDSALYLCASRRQASSYEQYFGPGTRLTVT.

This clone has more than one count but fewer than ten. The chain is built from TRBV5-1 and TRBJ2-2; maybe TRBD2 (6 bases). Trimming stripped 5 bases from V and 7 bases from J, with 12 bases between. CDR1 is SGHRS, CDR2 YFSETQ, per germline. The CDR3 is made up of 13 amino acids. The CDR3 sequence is CASRLDGGGELFF. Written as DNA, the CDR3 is TGCGCCAGCAGACTGGACGGGGGCGGGGAGCTGTTTTTT.

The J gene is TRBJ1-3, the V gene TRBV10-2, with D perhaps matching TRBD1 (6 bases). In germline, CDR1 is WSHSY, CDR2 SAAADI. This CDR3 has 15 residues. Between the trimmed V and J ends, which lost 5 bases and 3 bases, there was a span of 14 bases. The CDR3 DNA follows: TGCGCCAGCAGTTCTCATGCCAGGGGTGGAAACACCATATATTTT. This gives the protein CASSSHARGGNTIYF.

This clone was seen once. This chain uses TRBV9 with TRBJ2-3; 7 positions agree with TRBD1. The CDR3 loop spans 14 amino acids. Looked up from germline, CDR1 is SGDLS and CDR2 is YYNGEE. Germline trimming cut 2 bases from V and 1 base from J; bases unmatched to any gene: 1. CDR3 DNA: TGTGCCAGCAGCGTCGGACAGGGCACAGATACGCAGTATTTT. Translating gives CASSVGQGTDTQYF.

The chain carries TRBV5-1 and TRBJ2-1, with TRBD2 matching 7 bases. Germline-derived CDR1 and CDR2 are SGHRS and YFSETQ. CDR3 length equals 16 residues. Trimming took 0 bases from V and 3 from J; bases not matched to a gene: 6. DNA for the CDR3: TGCGCCAGCAGCTTGGGGACTAAGCGGGACTACAATGAGCAGTTCTTC. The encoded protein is CASSLGTKRDYNEQFF.

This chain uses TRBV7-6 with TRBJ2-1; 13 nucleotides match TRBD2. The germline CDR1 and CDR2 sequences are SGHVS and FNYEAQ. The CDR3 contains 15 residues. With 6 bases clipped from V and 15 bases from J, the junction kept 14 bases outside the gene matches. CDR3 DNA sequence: TGTGCCAGCAGGGGGACTAGCGGGAAAATTTTGGGTCCGTTCTTC. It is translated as CASRGTSGKILGPFF.

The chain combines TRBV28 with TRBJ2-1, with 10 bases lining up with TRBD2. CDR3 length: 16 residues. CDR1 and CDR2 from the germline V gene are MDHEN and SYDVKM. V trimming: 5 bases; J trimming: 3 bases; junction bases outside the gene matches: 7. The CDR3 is CASSELAGVVYNEQFF. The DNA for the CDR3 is TGTGCCAGCAGTGAGCTAGCGGGAGTGGTCTACAATGAGCAGTTCTTC.

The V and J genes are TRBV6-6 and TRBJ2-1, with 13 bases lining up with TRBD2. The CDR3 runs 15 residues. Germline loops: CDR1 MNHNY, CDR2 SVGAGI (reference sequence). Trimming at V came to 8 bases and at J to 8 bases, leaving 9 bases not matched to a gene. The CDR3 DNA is TGTGCCAGCTGTTCAAGGACTAGCGGGAGCTATGAGCAGTTCTTC. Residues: CASCSRTSGSYEQFF.

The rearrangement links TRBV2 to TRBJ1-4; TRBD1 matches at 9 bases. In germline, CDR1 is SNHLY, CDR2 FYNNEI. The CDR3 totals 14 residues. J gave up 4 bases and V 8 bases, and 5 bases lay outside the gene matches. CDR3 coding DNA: TGTGCCAGCCTACAGGGGGCCTATAATGAAAAACTGTTTTTT. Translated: CASLQGAYNEKLFF.

CDR3: CASSRAPVPEAFF. The CDR3 DNA is TGTGCCAGCAGCCGCGCCCCCGTTCCTGAAGCTTTCTTT. The chain joins TRBV7-8 to TRBJ1-1; no firm D call. From germline, CDR1 is SGHVS and CDR2 FQNEAQ. The V end was cut by 5 bases, the J end by 6 bases, with 13 bases between. This CDR3 contains 13 residues.

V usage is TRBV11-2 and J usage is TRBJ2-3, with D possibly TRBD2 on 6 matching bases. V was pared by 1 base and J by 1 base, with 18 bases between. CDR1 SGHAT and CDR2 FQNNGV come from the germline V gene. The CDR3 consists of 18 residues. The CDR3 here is CASSLVASGRRGTDTQYF. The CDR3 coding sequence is TGTGCCAGCAGCTTAGTTGCATCCGGGAGACGGGGCACAGATACGCAGTATTTT.

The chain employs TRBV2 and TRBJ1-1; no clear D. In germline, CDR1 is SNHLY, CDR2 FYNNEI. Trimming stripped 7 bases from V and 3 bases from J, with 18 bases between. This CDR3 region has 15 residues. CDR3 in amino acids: CASNDPTGKDTEAFF. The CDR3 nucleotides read TGTGCCAGCAACGACCCCACGGGGAAGGACACTGAAGCTTTCTTT.

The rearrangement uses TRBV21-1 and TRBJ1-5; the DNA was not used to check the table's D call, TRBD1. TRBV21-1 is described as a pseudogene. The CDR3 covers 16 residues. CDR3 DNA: TGTGCCAGCAACCCGGGACAACTTAATAGCAATCAGCCCCAGCATTTT. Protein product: CASNPGQLNSNQPQHF.

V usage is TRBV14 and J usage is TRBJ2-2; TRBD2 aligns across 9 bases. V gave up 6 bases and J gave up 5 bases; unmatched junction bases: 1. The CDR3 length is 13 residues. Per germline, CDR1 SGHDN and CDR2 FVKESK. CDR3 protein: CASRLAGTGELFF. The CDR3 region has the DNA TGTGCCAGCAGGCTAGCGGGGACCGGGGAGCTGTTTTTT.

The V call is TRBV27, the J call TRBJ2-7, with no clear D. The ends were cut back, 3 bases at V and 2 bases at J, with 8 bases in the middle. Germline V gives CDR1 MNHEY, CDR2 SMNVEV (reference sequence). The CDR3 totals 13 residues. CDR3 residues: CASSFGFTYEQYF. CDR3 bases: TGTGCCAGCAGTTTCGGGTTTACCTACGAGCAGTACTTC.

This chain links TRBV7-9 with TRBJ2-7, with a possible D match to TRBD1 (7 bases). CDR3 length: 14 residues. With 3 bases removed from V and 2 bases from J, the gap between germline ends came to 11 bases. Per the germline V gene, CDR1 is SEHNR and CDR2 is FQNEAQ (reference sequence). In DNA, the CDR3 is TGTGCCAGCAGCTTCGGCAGGGGGGCCTACGAGCAGTACTTC. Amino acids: CASSFGRGAYEQYF. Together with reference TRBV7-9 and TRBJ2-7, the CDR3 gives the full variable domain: DTGVSQNPRHKITKRGQNVTFRCDPISEHNRLYWYRQTLGQGPEFLTYFQNEAQLEKSRLLSDRFSAERPKGSFSTLEIQRTEQGDSAMYLCASSFGRGAYEQYFGPGTRLTVT.

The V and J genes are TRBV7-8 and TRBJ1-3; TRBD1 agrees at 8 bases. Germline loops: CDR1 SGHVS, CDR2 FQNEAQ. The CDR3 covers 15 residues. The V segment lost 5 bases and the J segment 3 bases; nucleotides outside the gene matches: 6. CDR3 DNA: TGTGCCAGCAGCCTCAGGGGGCAATTTGGAAACACCATATATTTT. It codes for CASSLRGQFGNTIYF.

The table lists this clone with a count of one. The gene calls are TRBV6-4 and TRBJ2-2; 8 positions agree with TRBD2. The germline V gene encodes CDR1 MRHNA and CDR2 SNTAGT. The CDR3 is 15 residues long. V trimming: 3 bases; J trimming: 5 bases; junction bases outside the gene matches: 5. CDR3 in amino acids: CASSESGTRTGELFF. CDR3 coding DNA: TGTGCCAGCAGTGAATCCGGGACTAGAACCGGGGAGCTGTTTTTT.

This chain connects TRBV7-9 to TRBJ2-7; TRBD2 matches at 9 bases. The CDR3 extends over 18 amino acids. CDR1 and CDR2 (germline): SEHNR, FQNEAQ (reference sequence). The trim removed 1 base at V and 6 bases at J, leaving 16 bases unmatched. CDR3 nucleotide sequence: TGTGCCAGCAGCTTAGGGACAGTTAATAGCGGGAGTGAGTTCGAGCAGTACTTC. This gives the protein CASSLGTVNSGSEFEQYF.

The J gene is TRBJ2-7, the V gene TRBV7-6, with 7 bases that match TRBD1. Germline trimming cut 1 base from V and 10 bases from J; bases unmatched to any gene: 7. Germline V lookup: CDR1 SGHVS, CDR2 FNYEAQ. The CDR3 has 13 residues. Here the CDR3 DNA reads TGTGCCAGCAGCTTAGATCAGACAGGGCATCAGTACTTC. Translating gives CASSLDQTGHQYF.

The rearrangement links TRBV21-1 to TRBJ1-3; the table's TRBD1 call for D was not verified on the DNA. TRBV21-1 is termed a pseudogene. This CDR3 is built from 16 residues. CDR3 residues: CASSKGRGSSGNTIYF. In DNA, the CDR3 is TGTGCCAGCAGCAAAGGCAGGGGCAGCTCTGGAAACACCATATATTTT.